The 9 T cell receptor beta chains in this list originate from one sample, sequenced in a study of cytomegalovirus exposure and HLA in healthy donors. In the PCR, 60 Vbeta and 13 Jbeta primers were used. The method was immunoSEQ multiplex PCR; TCRdb's version includes in-frame clones alone and lacks a portion of them. This sample has around 150,000 clones; 60% to 85% occur once, and the top ten carry 3.7%. Sequencing was performed on PBMCs. These receptors originate from a man aged 25 to 45 in good health and CMV-seropositive.

V and J are TRBV5-4 and TRBJ2-3, with 7 bases identical to TRBD1. The CDR3 is 15 residues long. V trimming: 5 bases; J trimming: 0 bases; junction bases outside the gene matches: 6. Germline lookup yields CDR1 SGHNT and CDR2 YYREEE (reference sequence). The CDR3 DNA reads as TGTGCCAGCAGGACAGGACAGGTTAGCACAGATACGCAGTATTTT. The encoded protein is CASRTGQVSTDTQYF. Looking up the rest from reference TRBV5-4 and TRBJ2-3 gives the full variable domain: ETGVTQSPTHLIKTRGQQVTLRCSSQSGHNTVSWYQQALGQGPQFIFQYYREEENGRGNFPPRFSGLQFPNYSSELNVNALELDDSALYLCASRTGQVSTDTQYFGPGTRLTVL.

The chain links TRBV6-5 to TRBJ1-5, with D unclear. The CDR3 is 13 amino acids. Germline CDR1 is MNHEY and CDR2 is SVGAGI. With 2 bases removed from V and 6 bases from J, the gap between germline ends came to 8 bases. This CDR3 is CASSYDKFQPQHF. For the CDR3, the DNA is TGTGCCAGCAGTTACGACAAATTTCAGCCCCAGCATTTT.

The chain combines TRBV7-9 with TRBJ2-7, with 7 bases lining up with TRBD1. V shed 2 bases, J shed 7 bases, and the junction held 11 bases outside the gene matches. The CDR3 runs to 15 residues. Germline assignment: CDR1 SEHNR and CDR2 FQNEAQ (reference sequence). The CDR3 DNA is TGTGCCAGCAGCTTAAGGGACAGTGCTCTATATGAGCAGTACTTC. Translated, it gives CASSLRDSALYEQYF.

V and J are TRBV29-1 and TRBJ2-3; 13 positions agree with TRBD2. CDR3 length: 15 residues. Germline-derived CDR1 and CDR2 are SQVTM and ANQGSEA. Trimming removed 6 bases from V and 2 bases from J; junction bases left unmatched: 5. CDR3 sequence: CSVAGTSGVTDTQYF. The CDR3 region has the DNA TGCAGCGTCGCCGGGACTAGCGGGGTCACAGATACGCAGTATTTT.

This clone has more than one count but fewer than ten. This chain joins TRBV27 and TRBJ2-7; perhaps TRBD1 as D (6 bases). CDR1 MNHEY and CDR2 SMNVEV come from the germline V gene (reference sequence). Trimming cost V 5 bases and J 4 bases, with 15 bases left between them. The CDR3 consists of 14 residues. The CDR3 DNA reads TGTGCCAGCAGTCTAAACCCACAGGGTTACGAGCAGTACTTC. Residues: CASSLNPQGYEQYF.

This clone showed up just a few times. The CDR3 DNA reads as TGTGCCAGCAGCTTTACCGCCGAGTCCTACGAGCAGTACTTC. Translating gives CASSFTAESYEQYF. The chain combines TRBV7-9 with TRBJ2-7; D gene unclear. The V end was cut by 3 bases, the J end by 1 base, with 10 bases between. The CDR3 sequence is 14 residues long. Per germline, CDR1 SEHNR and CDR2 FQNEAQ (reference sequence).

The chain uses TRBV4-1 and TRBJ2-1; D is possibly TRBD2 (5 bases). The CDR3 spans 14 residues. CDR1 and CDR2 from the germline V gene are MGHRA and YSYEKL. The V end was cut by 1 base, the J end by 8 bases, with 12 bases between. Here the CDR3 reads CASSQVEGPDEQFF. CDR3 bases: TGCGCCAGCAGCCAAGTTGAGGGCCCAGATGAGCAGTTCTTC.

The chain links TRBV10-3 to TRBJ2-5; weak D call: TRBD1 (8 bases). The CDR3 consists of 14 residues. The ends were cut back, 4 bases at V and 5 bases at J, with 14 bases in the middle. Germline-derived CDR1 and CDR2 are ENHRY and SYGVKD. The CDR3 sequence is CAISALQGGETQYF. The DNA for the CDR3 is TGTGCCATCAGTGCCTTACAGGGGGGGGAGACCCAGTACTTC.

The V gene is TRBV4-1, the J gene TRBJ2-1; tentatively, D is TRBD1 (5 bases). CDR3 length: 14 residues. Trimming took 0 bases from V and 5 from J, leaving 8 bases between them. In germline, CDR1 is MGHRA, CDR2 YSYEKL. CDR3 in DNA: TGCGCCAGCAGCCAAGACAGGGCTAACAATGAGCAGTTCTTC. Its translation: CASSQDRANNEQFF.